Listed here are 29 T cell receptor beta chains from one sample, sequenced in a study of response to subunit inactivated influenza vaccine. TCRdb reprocessed the RT-PCR reads via MiXCR and lists one record per CDR3 protein. The sample lists hundreds of thousands of distinct CDR3 sequences; about an eighth were seen once. This material consisted of PBMCs from blood, taken on the day of vaccination. The receptors were sampled from a man aged 50 to 59 who received an inactivated influenza vaccine.

CDR3 amino acids: CATSSSPRGNQPQHF. In DNA, the CDR3 is TGTGCCACCAGCAGCTCTCCCAGGGGCAATCAGCCCCAGCATTTT. V and J are TRBV15 and TRBJ1-5; maybe TRBD1 (5 bases). This CDR3 contains 15 residues. Trimming cost V 3 bases and J 2 bases, with 11 bases left between them. Per germline, CDR1 LNHNV and CDR2 YYDKDF (reference sequence).

In this sample, this clonotype turned up a few times. The chain joins TRBV5-1 to TRBJ1-1, with 7 bases lining up with TRBD1. The CDR3 length is 15 residues. V was pared by 2 bases and J by 4 bases, with 8 bases of the junction left unmatched. CDR1 is SGHRS, CDR2 YFSETQ, per germline. CDR3 in DNA: TGCGCCAGCAGCTTAACAGGGGCTGGGTCCACTGAAGCTTTCTTT. Amino acid sequence: CASSLTGAGSTEAFF.

The chain couples TRBV29-1 to TRBJ2-5; D could derive from TRBD1 or TRBD2 (6 bases each). In germline, CDR1 is SQVTM, CDR2 ANQGSEA. This CDR3 is built from 13 residues. V gave up 2 bases and J gave up 5 bases, with 12 bases separating them. The CDR3 protein is CSVEPRGVETQYF. The CDR3 nucleotides are TGCAGCGTTGAACCTAGGGGGGTCGAGACCCAGTACTTC. Looking up the rest from reference TRBV29-1 and TRBJ2-5 gives the full variable domain: SAVISQKPSRDICQRGTSLTIQCQVDSQVTMMFWYRQQPGQSLTLIATANQGSEATYESGFVIDKFPISRPNLTFSTLTVSNMSPEDSSIYLCSVEPRGVETQYFGPGTRLLVL.

This clonotype was recorded once. This sequence joins TRBV4-2 and TRBJ1-1, with a tentative D call TRBD1 (6 bases). This CDR3 is built from 14 residues. V lost 6 bases and J 1 base, leaving 12 bases between the germline ends. The germline CDR1 and CDR2 sequences are LGHNA and YNFKEQ. The DNA for the CDR3 is TGTGCCAGCAGGGGGGAAGGGGGGAACACTGAAGCTTTCTTT. This translates into CASRGEGGNTEAFF.

This sequence joins TRBV5-1 and TRBJ2-1; 8 bases align to TRBD1. The CDR3 is 13 amino acids. Germline-derived CDR1 and CDR2 are SGHRS and YFSETQ. J lost 14 bases, V lost 4 bases, and 11 bases had no gene match. The DNA of the CDR3 is TGCGCCAGCAGCACCGGAGGGGGGACAGGAGAGTTCTTC. Its translation is CASSTGGGTGEFF. Full variable domain (outside the CDR3, taken from reference TRBV5-1 and TRBJ2-1): KAGVTQTPRYLIKTRGQQVTLSCSPISGHRSVSWYQQTPGQGLQFLFEYFSETQRNKGNFPGRFSGRQFSNSRSEMNVSTLELGDSALYLCASSTGGGTGEFFGPGTRLTVL.

This clonotype was detected many times. This chain uses TRBV5-1 with TRBJ2-5; the D gene is possibly TRBD2 (5 bases). Germline V gene lookup returns CDR1 SGHRS and CDR2 YFSETQ. The CDR3 is 13 residues long. With 6 bases removed from V and 5 bases from J, the gap between germline ends came to 14 bases. CDR3 protein: CASTRGSKETQYF. As DNA, the CDR3 is TGCGCCAGCACTCGGGGTAGTAAGGAGACCCAGTACTTC.

Only a few counts were recorded for this clonotype. The chain recombines TRBV12-3 or TRBV12-4 with TRBJ2-2, with a possible D match to TRBD2 (5 bases). The germline V and J ends were trimmed by 6 bases and 7 bases, with 12 bases remaining between them. CDR3 length: 13 residues. CDR3 amino acids: CASSPSSNGELFF. DNA for the CDR3: TGTGCCAGCAGCCCCTCTAGCAACGGGGAGCTGTTTTTT.

The rearrangement uses TRBV5-5 and TRBJ2-3, with D maybe TRBD1 (5 bases). Trimming pared 1 base from V and 4 bases from J, leaving 10 bases between. This CDR3 contains 14 residues. Germline V gene data show CDR1 as SGHKS and CDR2 as YYEKEE (reference sequence). As DNA, the CDR3 is TGTGCCAGCAGCTTGCCCGGACAAGCAGATACGCAGTATTTT. Its translation: CASSLPGQADTQYF.

This clonotype showed up just a few times. This chain links TRBV3-1 with TRBJ2-7; D is perhaps TRBD1 (6 bases). This CDR3 region has 11 residues. Trimming left V 8 bases short and J 4 bases short, with 9 bases between. Germline values: CDR1 LGHDT, CDR2 YNNKEL (reference sequence). The CDR3 is CASARGYEQYF. The CDR3 bases are TGTGCCAGCGCTAGGGGGTACGAGCAGTACTTC.

CDR3 sequence: CASSQYLSDTQYF. The CDR3 DNA is TGTGCCAGCAGCCAATACTTGTCCGATACGCAGTATTTT. The chain recombines TRBV12-3 or TRBV12-4 with TRBJ2-3; D is unresolved. The V end lost 6 bases, the J end lost 6 bases, and 13 bases lay between the germline ends. The CDR3 has 13 residues.

This clonotype was counted only a few times. The chain couples TRBV12-3 or TRBV12-4 to TRBJ1-6; the D gene is possibly TRBD1 (6 bases). Trimming took off 5 bases at V and 5 bases at J, with 10 bases between the two ends. This CDR3 has 14 residues. The CDR3: CASSPTGNNSPLHF. In nucleotides, the CDR3 is TGTGCCAGCAGTCCCACAGGGAATAATTCACCCCTCCACTTT.

This clonotype was detected many times. This chain uses TRBV10-3 with TRBJ1-1, with TRBD1 matching over 7 bases. The V gene's germline CDR1 is ENHRY and CDR2 SYGVKD. With V trimmed by 6 bases and J by 7 bases, 11 bases remained unmatched. This CDR3 region has 14 residues. This CDR3 is CAIRQGTLYGEAFF. The CDR3 nucleotides read TGTGCCATCAGACAGGGGACCCTCTACGGTGAAGCTTTCTTT.

This chain connects TRBV6-5 to TRBJ1-5; TRBD1 matches 8 bases. V dropped 0 bases and J dropped 0; count of bases not matched to a gene: 7. The germline V gene has CDR1 MNHEY and CDR2 SVGAGI. CDR3 length: 18 residues. The CDR3 DNA is TGTGCCAGCAGTTACTCGTCCCGGGACAGGTTTAGCAATCAGCCCCAGCATTTT. Its protein product is CASSYSSRDRFSNQPQHF.

This clonotype was observed a few times. One junction end disagrees with the germline gene, perhaps due to a read error. This chain uses TRBV6-5 with TRBJ1-3; D is undetermined. The CDR3 totals 15 residues. The germline V gene has CDR1 MNHEY and CDR2 SVGAGI. The CDR3 DNA reads TGTGCCAGCAGTGACTCTTCGGGATCCGGAAACACCATATATTTT. Translation: CASSDSSGSGNTIYF.

This clonotype was detected a few times. The chain has TRBV5-6 and TRBJ2-1; the match to TRBD2 covers 8 bases. Germline V gene sequence: CDR1 SGHDT, CDR2 YYEEEE. The CDR3 consists of 15 residues. Germline trimming cut 4 bases from V and 9 bases from J; bases unmatched to any gene: 12. This chain's CDR3 is CASSPTGTRSAEQFF. CDR3 DNA: TGTGCCAGCAGCCCTACCGGGACTAGGAGTGCTGAGCAGTTCTTC.

The J gene is TRBJ1-5, the V gene TRBV21-1; the DNA was not compared with TRBD1, the D call given in the table. TRBV21-1 is a recognized pseudogene. This CDR3 is built from 17 residues. CDR3 coding DNA: TGTGCCAGCAGCATTCCCGGGACAGCTAATAGCAATCAGCCCCAGCATTTT. It codes for CASSIPGTANSNQPQHF.

In this sample, this clonotype turned up a few times. The chain employs TRBV7-9 and TRBJ2-7; TRBD1 aligns across 8 bases. The ends lost 5 bases at V and 4 bases at J; junction bases unmatched: 7. Per the germline V gene, CDR1 is SEHNR and CDR2 is FQNEAQ (reference sequence). The CDR3 loop spans 14 amino acids. The CDR3 nucleotides are TGTGCCAGCAGCGTCCGGGACAGGCCTTACGAGCAGTACTTC. This encodes CASSVRDRPYEQYF.

The chain has TRBV5-1 and TRBJ1-2; 7 bases match TRBD1. CDR3 size: 13 residues. V lost 3 bases to trimming and J lost 5 bases; unmatched junction nucleotides: 4. Per the germline V gene, CDR1 is SGHRS and CDR2 is YFSETQ. CDR3 bases: TGCGCCAGCAGCTGGGGGACAGAATATGGCTACACCTTC. It translates to CASSWGTEYGYTF.

The gene calls are TRBV6-2 or TRBV6-3 and TRBJ2-7; unclear D gene. V lost 6 bases and J lost 4, with 10 bases in between. CDR1 is MNHEY and CDR2 is SVGEGT in the germline V gene. This CDR3 contains 12 residues. CDR3 amino acids: CASRKGLYEQYF. CDR3 coding DNA: TGTGCCAGCAGGAAGGGTCTTTACGAGCAGTACTTC.

The chain has TRBV18 and TRBJ2-2; D remains ambiguous. The CDR3 length is 16 residues. V lost 2 bases and J 0 bases, leaving 10 bases between the germline ends. Germline V gene lookup returns CDR1 KGHSH and CDR2 LQKENI. CDR3 residues: CASSPSRLTNTGELFF. The CDR3 nucleotides read TGTGCCAGCTCACCATCCAGGCTTACGAACACCGGGGAGCTGTTTTTT.

This clonotype was detected only a few times. The V call is TRBV5-1, the J call TRBJ1-1, with a tentative D call TRBD1 (5 bases). CDR1 is SGHRS and CDR2 is YFSETQ in the germline V gene. V was cut by 0 bases and J by 4 bases, with 10 bases left in between. CDR3 length: 14 amino acids. CDR3 protein: CASSLEEGITEAFF. Here the CDR3 DNA reads TGCGCCAGCAGCTTGGAAGAGGGGATCACTGAAGCTTTCTTT.

This clonotype was found a few times. The chain couples TRBV4-2 to TRBJ2-3, with TRBD1 identical over 9 bases. This CDR3 spans 15 amino acids. Looked up from germline, CDR1 is LGHNA and CDR2 is YNFKEQ. The ends lost 2 bases at V and 4 bases at J; junction bases unmatched: 4. CDR3 in amino acids: CASSQPGQGPDTQYF. For the CDR3, the DNA is TGTGCCAGCAGCCAACCGGGACAGGGCCCAGATACGCAGTATTTT.

The gene calls are TRBV5-1 and TRBJ1-5; D gene uncertain. The germline CDR1 and CDR2 sequences are SGHRS and YFSETQ. There are 13 residues in the CDR3. The V gene lost 0 bases and the J gene lost 6 bases, with 7 bases spanning the gap. The CDR3 loop reads CASSLEGSQPQHF. The CDR3 bases are TGCGCCAGCAGCTTGGAAGGCTCTCAGCCCCAGCATTTT.

The chain has TRBV20-1 and TRBJ2-3; 8 nucleotides agree with TRBD2. Germline-derived CDR1 and CDR2 are DFQATT and SNEGSKA (reference sequence). CDR3 size: 15 residues. The V gene end was trimmed by 5 bases and the J gene end by 2 bases; junction bases not matched to a gene: 9. The CDR3 is CSAGRSGVLTDTQYF. DNA of the CDR3: TGCAGTGCTGGACGTAGCGGGGTGCTCACAGATACGCAGTATTTT.

This chain joins TRBV5-5 and TRBJ2-1; 10 nucleotides agree with TRBD1. Germline CDR1 and CDR2: SGHKS and YYEKEE (reference sequence). V trimming: 5 bases; J trimming: 7 bases; junction bases outside the gene matches: 12. There are 16 residues in the CDR3. The DNA of the CDR3 is TGTGCCAGCAGTCGTCCCGGGACAGGGGTATTAAATGAGCAGTTCTTC. Its translation is CASSRPGTGVLNEQFF.

Ten or more counts support this clonotype. V gene TRBV12-3 or TRBV12-4 combines with J gene TRBJ2-1; TRBD2 matches 7 bases. With V trimmed by 8 bases and J by 0 bases, 7 bases remained unmatched. The length of the CDR3 is 15 residues. For the CDR3, the DNA is TGTGCCAGCCGTCTCGGCGGGAGCTCCTACAATGAGCAGTTCTTC. It specifies CASRLGGSSYNEQFF.

This clonotype showed up just a few times. V and J are TRBV5-6 and TRBJ1-5; perhaps TRBD1 as D (6 bases). This CDR3 is 16 amino acids long. Germline V gene sequence: CDR1 SGHDT, CDR2 YYEEEE. The germline V and J ends were trimmed by 4 bases and 3 bases, with 17 bases remaining between them. The CDR3 DNA reads as TGTGCCAGCAGCGCGAAGACAGGATTTAACAATCAGCCCCAGCATTTT. As protein: CASSAKTGFNNQPQHF.

The chain couples TRBV20-1 to TRBJ2-7; 8 bases align to TRBD1. From germline, CDR1 is DFQATT and CDR2 SNEGSKA (reference sequence). This CDR3 spans 15 amino acids. V lost 3 bases and J lost 4; bases outside the gene matches: 11. The CDR3 here is CSARNLTGDLYEQYF. Here the CDR3 DNA reads TGCAGTGCTAGGAACCTGACAGGGGACCTATACGAGCAGTACTTC.

This clonotype was picked up a small number of times. The chain uses TRBV6-5 and TRBJ2-3; 8 nucleotides align to TRBD2. V shed 4 bases and J 3 bases; nucleotides not matched to a gene: 9. Germline CDR1 and CDR2: MNHEY and SVGAGI. The CDR3 is 16 residues long. The CDR3 sequence: CASSSTGGAWTDTQYF. DNA of the CDR3: TGTGCCAGCAGTTCCACCGGGGGGGCTTGGACAGATACGCAGTATTTT.